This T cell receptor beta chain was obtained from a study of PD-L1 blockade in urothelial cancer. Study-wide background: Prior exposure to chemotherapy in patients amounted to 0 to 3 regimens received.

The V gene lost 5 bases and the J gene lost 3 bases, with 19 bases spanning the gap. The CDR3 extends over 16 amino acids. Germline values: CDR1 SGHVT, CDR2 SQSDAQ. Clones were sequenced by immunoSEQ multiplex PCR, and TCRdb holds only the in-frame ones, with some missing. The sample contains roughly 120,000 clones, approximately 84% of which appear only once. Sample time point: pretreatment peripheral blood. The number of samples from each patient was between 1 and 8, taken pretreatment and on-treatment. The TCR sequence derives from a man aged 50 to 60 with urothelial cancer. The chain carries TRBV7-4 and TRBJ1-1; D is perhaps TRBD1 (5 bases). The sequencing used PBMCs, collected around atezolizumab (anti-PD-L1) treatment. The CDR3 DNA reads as TGTGCCAGCAGCCCCACACTTGGGGCATACGACACTGAAGCTTTCTTT. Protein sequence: CASSPTLGAYDTEAFF.